This T cell receptor (beta chain) was sequenced during a study of T-cell reconstitution after alpha-beta-depleted transplantation in children. Trimming pared 2 bases from V and 5 bases from J, leaving 10 bases between. Germline-derived CDR1 and CDR2 are SGHDT and YYEEEE. The CDR3 is 13 amino acids. In the case of this clonotype: What it binds is not known.

General observations from the study: About two months after transplant, alpha-beta T cells reportedly came from several hundred expanded graft clones. The authors attributed T-cell counts and diversity one year after transplant mostly to newly produced T cells.

Using unique molecular identifiers, the investigators prepared the TCRbeta library. TCRdb processed the PCR reads anew with MiXCR; each CDR3 protein has one entry. The profile covers some 350,000 distinct CDR3 sequences, with around 15% appearing a single time and about 41% taken by the ten largest. The chain links TRBV5-6 to TRBJ2-5; maybe TRBD1 (5 bases). The TCR comes from a male patient between 2 and 10 years old who had a stem cell transplant for acute lymphoblastic leukemia, so the T cells may come from the graft donor. The specimen was PBMCs, mostly from graft donor cells, collected 360 days after TCRalphabeta/CD19-depleted stem cell transplant. The CDR3: CASSFIQGETQYF. In nucleotides, the CDR3 is TGTGCCAGCAGCTTCATCCAGGGTGAGACCCAGTACTTC.